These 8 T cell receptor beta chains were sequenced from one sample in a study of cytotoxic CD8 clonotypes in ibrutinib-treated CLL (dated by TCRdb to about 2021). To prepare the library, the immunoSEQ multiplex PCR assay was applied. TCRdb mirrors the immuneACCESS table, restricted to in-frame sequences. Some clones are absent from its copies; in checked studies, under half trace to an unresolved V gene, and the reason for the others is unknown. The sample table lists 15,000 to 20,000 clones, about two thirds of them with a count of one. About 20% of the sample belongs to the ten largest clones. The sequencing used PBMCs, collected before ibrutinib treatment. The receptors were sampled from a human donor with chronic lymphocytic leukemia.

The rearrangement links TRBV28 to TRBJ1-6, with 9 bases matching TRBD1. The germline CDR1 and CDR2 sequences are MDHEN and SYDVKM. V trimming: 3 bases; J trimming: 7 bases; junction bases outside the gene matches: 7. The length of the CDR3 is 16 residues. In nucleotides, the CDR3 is TGTGCCAGCAGTTTCATCTGGGACAGGGTCAATTCACCCCTCCACTTT. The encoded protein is CASSFIWDRVNSPLHF. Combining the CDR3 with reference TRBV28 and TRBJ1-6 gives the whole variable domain DVKVTQSSRYLVKRTGEKVFLECVQDMDHENMFWYRQDPGLGLRLIYFSYDVKMKEKGDIPEGYSVSREKKERFSLILESASTNQTSMYLCASSFIWDRVNSPLHFGNGTRLTVT.

CDR3 amino acids: CASSGTGTGGRETQYF. CDR3 DNA: TGTGCCAGCAGTGGCACCGGGACAGGGGGACGTGAGACCCAGTACTTC. The rearrangement joins TRBV25-1 to TRBJ2-5; 11 bases agree with TRBD1. Trimming at V came to 4 bases and at J to 5 bases, leaving 9 bases not matched to a gene. The germline V gene has CDR1 MGHDK and CDR2 SYGVNS. There are 16 residues in the CDR3.

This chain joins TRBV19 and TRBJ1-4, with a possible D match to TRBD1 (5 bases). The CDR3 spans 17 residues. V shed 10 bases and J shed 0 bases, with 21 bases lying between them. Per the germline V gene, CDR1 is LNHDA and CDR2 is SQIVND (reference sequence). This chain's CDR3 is CATLTAGIGATNEKLFF. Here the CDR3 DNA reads TGTGCCACTCTAACGGCAGGGATTGGAGCAACTAATGAAAAACTGTTTTTT.

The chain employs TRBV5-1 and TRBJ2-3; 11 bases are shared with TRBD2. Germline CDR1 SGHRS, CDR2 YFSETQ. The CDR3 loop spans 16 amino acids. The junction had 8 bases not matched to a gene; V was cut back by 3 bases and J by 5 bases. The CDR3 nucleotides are TGCGCCAGCAGCTCATTAGCGGGGGGGCCGGGAGATACGCAGTATTTT. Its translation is CASSSLAGGPGDTQYF.

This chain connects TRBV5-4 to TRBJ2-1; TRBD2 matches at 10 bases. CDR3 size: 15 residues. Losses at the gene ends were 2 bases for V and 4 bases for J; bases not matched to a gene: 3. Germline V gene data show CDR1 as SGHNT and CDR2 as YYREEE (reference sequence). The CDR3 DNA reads TGTGCCAGCAGCTTCCCACTAGCGGGATACAATGAGCAGTTCTTC. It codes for CASSFPLAGYNEQFF.

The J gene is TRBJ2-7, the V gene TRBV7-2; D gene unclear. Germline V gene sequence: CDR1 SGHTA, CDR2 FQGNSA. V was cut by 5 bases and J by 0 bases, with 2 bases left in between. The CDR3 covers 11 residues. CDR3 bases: TGTGCCAGCAGCGCCTCCTACGAGCAGTACTTC. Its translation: CASSASYEQYF.

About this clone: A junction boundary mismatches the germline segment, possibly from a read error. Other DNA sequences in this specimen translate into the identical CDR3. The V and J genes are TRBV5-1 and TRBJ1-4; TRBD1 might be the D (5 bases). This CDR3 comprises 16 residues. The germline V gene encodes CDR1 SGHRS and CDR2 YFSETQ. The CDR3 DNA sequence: TGTGCCAGCAGCAGGGCAGGCGGTGGGGAAGATGAAAAACTGTTTTTT. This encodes CASSRAGGGEDEKLFF.

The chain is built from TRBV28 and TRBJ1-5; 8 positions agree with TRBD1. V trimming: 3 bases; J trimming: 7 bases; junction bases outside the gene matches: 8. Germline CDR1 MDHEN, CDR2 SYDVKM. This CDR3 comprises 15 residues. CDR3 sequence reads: CASSLGTGRTQPQHF. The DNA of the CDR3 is TGTGCCAGCAGTTTGGGGACAGGAAGGACGCAGCCCCAGCATTTT.